The clone carrying this TCR beta chain was detected many times. This sample's time point: sample taken at primary tumor resection. Without sorting, whole RNA was sequenced from tumor, nontumor lung or frozen PBMC. The data derive from a study of spatial heterogeneity in lung cancer. TCRdb re-called the 5' RACE reads through MiXCR, storing one row per CDR3 protein. The table lists 90,000 to 95,000 distinct CDR3 sequences, 10% to 15% of them singletons. V was trimmed by 1 base and J by 4 bases, leaving 10 bases between them. The length of the CDR3 is 14 residues. Per germline, CDR1 SGHVS and CDR2 FQNEAQ.

The V call is TRBV7-8, the J call TRBJ1-1; no clear D. This specimen was PBMCs, taken at surgery. The clonotype originates from a male donor with early-stage non-small cell lung cancer. Written as DNA, the CDR3 is TGTGCCAGCAGCTTAGTGTTGGGGAGCACTGAAGCTTTCTTT. Translated, it gives CASSLVLGSTEAFF. Full variable domain (remainder filled in from reference TRBV7-8 and TRBJ1-1): GAGVSQSPRYKVAKRGQDVALRCDPISGHVSLFWYQQALGQGPEFLTYFQNEAQLDKSGLPSDRFFAERPEGSVSTLKIQRTQQEDSAVYLCASSLVLGSTEAFFGQGTRLTVV.